This T cell receptor (beta chain) was sequenced for a study of blood T cell repertoires in COVID-19. The sample holds a few counts of this clone. Germline V gives CDR1 GTSNPN, CDR2 SVGIG (reference sequence). V gave up 3 bases and J gave up 6 bases, with 14 bases separating them. The CDR3 is 13 residues long. The study counted Cohort 3 donors as recovered given two negative PCRs, clearance, or symptom resolution. Original processing notes: Amplifying reference gene primers gave estimates of nucleated cell counts. The data were produced by immunoSEQ multiplex PCR, yet TCRdb's version contains in-frame clones alone and is incomplete. V and J calls and clone size come straight from that table; D and trimming were deduced from the DNA. Found here are 330,000 or so clones, roughly 87% of them singletons; the top ten hold almost 3%.

The chain carries TRBV30 and TRBJ1-2, with D tentatively TRBD1 (6 bases). The sequence derives from a woman aged 25 to 45 who had recovered from COVID-19. The sample taken for sequencing was PBMCs or T cells enriched from blood (not recorded which). The CDR3 region has the DNA TGTGCCTGGAGGGGCAGGGGAAGGGATGGCTACACCTTC. Amino acids: CAWRGRGRDGYTF.